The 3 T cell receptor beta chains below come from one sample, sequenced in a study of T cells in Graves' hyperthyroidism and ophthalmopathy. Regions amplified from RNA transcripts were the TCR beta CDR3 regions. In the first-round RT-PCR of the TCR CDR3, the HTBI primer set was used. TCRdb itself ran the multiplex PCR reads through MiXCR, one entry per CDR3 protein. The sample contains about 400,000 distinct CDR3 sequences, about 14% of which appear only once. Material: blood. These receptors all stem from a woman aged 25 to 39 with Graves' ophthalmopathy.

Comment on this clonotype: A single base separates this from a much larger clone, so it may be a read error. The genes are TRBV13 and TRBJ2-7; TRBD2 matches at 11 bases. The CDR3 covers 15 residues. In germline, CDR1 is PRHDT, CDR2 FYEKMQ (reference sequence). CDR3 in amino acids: CASSFSGGAQYEQDF. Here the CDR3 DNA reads TGTGCCAGCAGCTTTAGCGGGGGGGCCCAATACGAGCAGGACTTC. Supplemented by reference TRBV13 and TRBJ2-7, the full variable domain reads AAGVIQSPRHLIKEKRETATLKCYPIPRHDTVYWYQQGPGQDPQFLISFYEKMQSDKGSIPDRFSAQQFSDYHSELNMSSLELGDSALYFCASSFSGGAQYEQDFGPGTRLTVT.

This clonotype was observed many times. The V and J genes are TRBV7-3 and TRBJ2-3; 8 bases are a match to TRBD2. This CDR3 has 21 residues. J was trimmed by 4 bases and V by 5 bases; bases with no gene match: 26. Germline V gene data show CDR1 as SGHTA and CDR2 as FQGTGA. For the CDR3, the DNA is TGTGCCAGCAGCCCCCGGAGGGGACTAGATGGTATCGGGTTGTGCGCAGATACGCAGTATTTT. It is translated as CASSPRRGLDGIGLCADTQYF.

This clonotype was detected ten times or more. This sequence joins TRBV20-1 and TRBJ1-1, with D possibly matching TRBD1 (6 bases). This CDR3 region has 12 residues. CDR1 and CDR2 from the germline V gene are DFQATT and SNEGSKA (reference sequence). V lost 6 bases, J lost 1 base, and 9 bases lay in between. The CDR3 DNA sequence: TGCAGTGCCCTGACAGGGAACACTGAAGCTTTCTTT. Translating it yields CSALTGNTEAFF.